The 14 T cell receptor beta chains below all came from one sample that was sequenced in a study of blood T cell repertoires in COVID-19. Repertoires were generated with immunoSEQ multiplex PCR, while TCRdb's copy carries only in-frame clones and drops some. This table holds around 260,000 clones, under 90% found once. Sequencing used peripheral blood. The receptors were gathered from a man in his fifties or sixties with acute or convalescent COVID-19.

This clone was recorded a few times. CDR3 amino acids: CASSPGTTPYEQYF. The CDR3 bases are TGTGCCAGCAGCCCCGGGACAACACCCTACGAGCAGTACTTC. The V gene is TRBV3-1 (or the pseudogene TRBV3-2), the J gene TRBJ2-7; the D gene is possibly TRBD1 (6 bases). CDR3 size: 14 residues. The germline V gene encodes CDR1 LGHDT and CDR2 YNNKEL (reference sequence). V was shortened by 4 bases and J by 2 bases, with 12 bases between the two germline ends.

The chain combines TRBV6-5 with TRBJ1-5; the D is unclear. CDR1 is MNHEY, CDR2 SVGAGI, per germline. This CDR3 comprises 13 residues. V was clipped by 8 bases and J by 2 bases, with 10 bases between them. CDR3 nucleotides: TGTGCCAGCGCGGGAATGGGCAATCAGCCCCAGCATTTT. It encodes CASAGMGNQPQHF.

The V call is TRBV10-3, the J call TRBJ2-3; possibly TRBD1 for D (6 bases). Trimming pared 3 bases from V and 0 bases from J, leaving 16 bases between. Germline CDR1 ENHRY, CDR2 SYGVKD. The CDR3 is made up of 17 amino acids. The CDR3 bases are TGTGCCATCAGTGACCCAGGGGCAGGGGAGAGCACAGATACGCAGTATTTT. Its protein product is CAISDPGAGESTDTQYF.

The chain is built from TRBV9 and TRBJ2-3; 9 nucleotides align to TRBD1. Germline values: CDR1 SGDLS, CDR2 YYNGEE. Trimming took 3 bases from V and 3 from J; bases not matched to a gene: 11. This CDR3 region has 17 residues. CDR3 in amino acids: CASSEGQGGMNTDTQYF. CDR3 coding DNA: TGTGCCAGCAGCGAGGGACAGGGCGGTATGAATACAGATACGCAGTATTTT.

CDR3 coding DNA: TGTGCCAGCAGCGCCTGGACAGGGGATGGTTTAAACATTCAGTACTTC. Translated: CASSAWTGDGLNIQYF. This chain uses TRBV11-1 with TRBJ2-4; 9 bases are shared with TRBD1. Trimming removed 5 bases from V and 6 bases from J; junction bases left unmatched: 11. Per germline, CDR1 SGHAT and CDR2 FQDESV (reference sequence). The length of the CDR3 is 16 residues.

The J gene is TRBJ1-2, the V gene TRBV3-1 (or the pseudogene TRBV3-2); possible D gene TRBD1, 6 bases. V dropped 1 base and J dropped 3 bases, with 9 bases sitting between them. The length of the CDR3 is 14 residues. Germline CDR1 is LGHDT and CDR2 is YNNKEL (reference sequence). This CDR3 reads CASSQGTGHYGYTF. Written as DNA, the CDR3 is TGTGCCAGCAGCCAAGGCACAGGGCACTATGGCTACACCTTC.

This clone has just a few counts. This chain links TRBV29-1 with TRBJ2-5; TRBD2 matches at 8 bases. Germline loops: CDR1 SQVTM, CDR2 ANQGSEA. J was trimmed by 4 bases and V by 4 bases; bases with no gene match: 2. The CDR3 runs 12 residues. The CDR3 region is CSVAGGGETQYF. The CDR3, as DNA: TGCAGCGTTGCGGGGGGGGGAGAGACCCAGTACTTC.

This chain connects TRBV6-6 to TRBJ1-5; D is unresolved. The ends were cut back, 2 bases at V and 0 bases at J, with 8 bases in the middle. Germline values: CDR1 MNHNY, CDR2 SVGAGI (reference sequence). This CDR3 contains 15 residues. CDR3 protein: CASSYQAGSNQPQHF. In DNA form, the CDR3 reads TGTGCCAGCAGTTACCAGGCAGGTAGCAATCAGCCCCAGCATTTT.

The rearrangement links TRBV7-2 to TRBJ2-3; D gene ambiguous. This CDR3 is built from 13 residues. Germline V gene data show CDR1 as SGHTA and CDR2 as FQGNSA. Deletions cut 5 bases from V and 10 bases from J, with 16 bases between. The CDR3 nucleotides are TGTGCCAGCAGCCCCTACCTATCGGAGCCGCAGTATTTT. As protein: CASSPYLSEPQYF.

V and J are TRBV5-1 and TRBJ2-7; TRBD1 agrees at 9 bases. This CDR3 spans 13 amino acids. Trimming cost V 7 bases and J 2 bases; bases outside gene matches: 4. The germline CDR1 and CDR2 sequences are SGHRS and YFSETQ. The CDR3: CASPWTGAYEQYF. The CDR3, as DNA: TGCGCCAGCCCCTGGACAGGGGCCTACGAGCAGTACTTC.

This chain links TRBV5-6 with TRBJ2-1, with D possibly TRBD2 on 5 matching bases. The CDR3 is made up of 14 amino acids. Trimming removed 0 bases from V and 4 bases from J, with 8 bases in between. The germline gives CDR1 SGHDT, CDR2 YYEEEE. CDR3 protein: CASSLVERYNEQFF. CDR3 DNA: TGTGCCAGCAGCTTGGTAGAGCGGTACAATGAGCAGTTCTTC.

CDR3 in amino acids: CASSRTENYGYTF. CDR3 bases: TGTGCCAGCAGCCGGACTGAAAACTATGGCTACACCTTC. This chain joins TRBV6-5 and TRBJ1-2; unclear D gene. V was pared by 6 bases and J by 2 bases, with 10 bases between. Germline CDR1 MNHEY, CDR2 SVGAGI. There are 13 residues in the CDR3.

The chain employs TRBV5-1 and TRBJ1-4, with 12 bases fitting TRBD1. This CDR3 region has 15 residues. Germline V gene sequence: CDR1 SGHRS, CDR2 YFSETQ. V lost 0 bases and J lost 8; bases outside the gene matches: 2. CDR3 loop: CASSLGDRGQEKLFF. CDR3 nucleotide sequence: TGCGCCAGCAGCTTGGGGGACAGGGGGCAGGAAAAACTGTTTTTT.

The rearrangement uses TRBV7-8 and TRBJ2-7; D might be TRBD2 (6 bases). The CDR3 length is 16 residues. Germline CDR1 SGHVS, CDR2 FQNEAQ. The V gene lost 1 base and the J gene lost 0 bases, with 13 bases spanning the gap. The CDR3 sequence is CASSLESGLVSYEQYF. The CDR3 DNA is TGTGCCAGCAGCTTAGAATCGGGACTGGTCTCCTACGAGCAGTACTTC.